The sample holds many counts of the clone carrying this TCR beta chain. Next came a second PCR, run for roughly 6 to 11 cycles, which used a sample-barcoded 5' primer along with a J-beta primer mix. From the 5' RACE reads, TCRdb called clonotypes with MiXCR, one entry per CDR3 protein. Of approximately 490,000 distinct CDR3 sequences listed, about 24% are singletons. Peripheral blood, around 10 milliliters per donor, was collected. This entry comes from a study of blood T cells in healthy people across ages. V lost 5 bases to trimming and J lost 8 bases, with 21 bases between them. CDR1 is SGHAT, CDR2 FQNNGV, per germline. CDR3 length: 15 residues. The same sample was also used in a study of T cells of mothers and their children.

The specimen sequenced was blood. The TCR sequence derives from a boy aged 5-17 years in good health. The V and J genes are TRBV11-2 and TRBJ1-2; D remains unclear. CDR3 protein: CASSRDYDGLGGYTF. CDR3 nucleotide sequence: TGTGCCAGCAGCCGAGATTACGACGGACTAGGAGGCTACACCTTC.